Listed below are T cell receptor beta chains from one sample, sequenced in a study of blood T cell repertoires in COVID-19. Profiled with immunoSEQ multiplex PCR; TCRdb holds only in-frame clones, not every one. The data hold 160,000 or so clones, with roughly 90% observed a single time. The sequenced sample consisted of peripheral blood. The receptor set was obtained from an older woman with acute or convalescent COVID-19. CDR3s include the opening cysteine and the closing phenylalanine or tryptophan.

TRBV10-3	TRBJ2-5	CATSGGEETQYF
TRBV7-3	TRBJ2-3	CASSLNPDTDTQYF
TRBV10-3	TRBJ2-3	CAISERMEGGRTDTQYF
TRBV19	TRBJ1-2	CASSHRGTGGAGNYGYTF
TRBV5-8	TRBJ1-5	CASSAGQSYSNQPQHF
TRBV9	TRBJ2-5	CASSVEGVRETQYF
TRBV10-2	TRBJ1-2	CASSETRTYGYTF
TRBV7-2	TRBJ1-1	CASSLRQGGTEAFF
TRBV7-9	TRBJ1-4	CASSLGGGFTTNEKLFF
TRBV7-2	TRBJ2-7	CASSPRDILSYEQYF
TRBV6-5	TRBJ2-7	CASNRWSYEQYF
TRBV10-3	TRBJ1-6	CAISERGTGANSPLHF
TRBV19	TRBJ2-1	CASSTGQGSANEQFF
TRBV5-6	TRBJ1-1	CASSFFSQRGGGAFF
TRBV14	TRBJ1-4	CASSQETANEKLFF
TRBV2	TRBJ1-2	CASSELKGHRGGYTF
TRBV7-9	TRBJ2-1	CASSLASGLYNEQFF
TRBV10-2	TRBJ2-1	CASRPSSGGPNNEQFF
TRBV19	TRBJ2-2	CASYRQAAGELFF
TRBV3-1/TRBV3-2	TRBJ1-2	CASSQDRRGGYTF
TRBV5-6	TRBJ1-2	CASNPQGTGSFLRGYTF
TRBV6-1	TRBJ1-2	CASSEGPGEDGYTF
TRBV5-4	TRBJ2-7	CASSSGTTPYEQYF
TRBV29-1	TRBJ1-2	CSVEDLLGQVNYGYTF
TRBV6-2/TRBV6-3	TRBJ2-7	CASSYPKGGRYEQYF
TRBV7-2	TRBJ1-3	CASSLTQPGNTIYF